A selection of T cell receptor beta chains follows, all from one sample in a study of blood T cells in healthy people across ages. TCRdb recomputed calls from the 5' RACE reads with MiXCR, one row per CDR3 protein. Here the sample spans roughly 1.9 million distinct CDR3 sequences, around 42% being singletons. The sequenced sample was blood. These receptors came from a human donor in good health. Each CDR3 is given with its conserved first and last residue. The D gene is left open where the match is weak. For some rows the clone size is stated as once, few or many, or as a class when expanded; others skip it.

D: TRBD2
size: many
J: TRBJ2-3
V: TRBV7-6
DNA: TGTGCCAGCAGCCCCGGTTGGACTAGCGGGGGAAGCACAGATACGCAGTATTTT
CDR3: CASSPGWTSGGSTDTQYF

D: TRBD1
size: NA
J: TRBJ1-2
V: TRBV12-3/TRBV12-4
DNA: TGTGCCAGCAGTTTGTGGGGGACAGGTTTTTATGGCCACACCTTC
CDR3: CASSLWGTGFYGHTF

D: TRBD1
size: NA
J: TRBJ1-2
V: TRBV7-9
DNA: TGTGCCAGCGACCCAGGACAGGGCTTCTATGGCTACACCTTC
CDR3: CASDPGQGFYGYTF

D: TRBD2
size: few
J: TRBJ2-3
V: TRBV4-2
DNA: TGTGCCAGCAGCCAAGTATGGCAGCGGGGGGGCGGAGATACGCAGTATTTT
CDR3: CASSQVWQRGGGDTQYF

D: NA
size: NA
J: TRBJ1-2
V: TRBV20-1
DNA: TGCGGTGCTAGAGATAACACCGTCGGACGGGAGGGCTACACCTTC
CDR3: CGARDNTVGREGYTF

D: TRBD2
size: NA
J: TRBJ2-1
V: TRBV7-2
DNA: TGTGCCAGCAAAGCGGGGGTCTACAATGAGCAGTTCTTC
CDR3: CASKAGVYNEQFF

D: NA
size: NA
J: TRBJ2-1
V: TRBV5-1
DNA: TGCGCCAGCAGCCCCGAGCAGGCAAGATACAATGAGCAGTTCTTC
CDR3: CASSPEQARYNEQFF

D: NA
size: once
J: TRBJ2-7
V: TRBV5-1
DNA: TGCGCCAGCAGCGTCGAACCCGGGGAGTCCTACGAGCAGTACTTC
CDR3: CASSVEPGESYEQYF

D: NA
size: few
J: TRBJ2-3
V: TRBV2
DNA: TGTGCCAGCAGAAAGAGCGAGAGCACAGATACGCAGTATTTT
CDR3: CASRKSESTDTQYF

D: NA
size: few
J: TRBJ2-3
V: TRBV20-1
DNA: TGCAGTGCTCCGCTCCGTGCGGTCACAGATACGCAGTATTTT
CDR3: CSAPLRAVTDTQYF

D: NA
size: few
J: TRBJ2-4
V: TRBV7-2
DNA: TGTGCCAGCAGCTCCCACCCCAACACGGGTTCCAAAAACATTCAGTACTTC
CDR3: CASSSHPNTGSKNIQYF

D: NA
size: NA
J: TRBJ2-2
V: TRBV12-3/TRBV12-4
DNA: TGTGCCAGCAGTCTCCGACTCGGCGCCGGGGAGCCGTTTTTT
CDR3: CASSLRLGAGEPFF

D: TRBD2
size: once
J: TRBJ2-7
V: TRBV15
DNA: TGTGCCACCAACAGAGCCGGTAGCGGGGGGACCTACGAGCAGTACTTC
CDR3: CATNRAGSGGTYEQYF

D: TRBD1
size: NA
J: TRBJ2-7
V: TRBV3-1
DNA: TGTGCCAGCAGCCTCGGGGACAGGGGGAATTTACCCTACGAGCAGTACTTC
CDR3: CASSLGDRGNLPYEQYF

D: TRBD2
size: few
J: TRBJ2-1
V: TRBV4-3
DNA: TGCGCCAGCAGCCAATTAGAAAGTACTAGCGGGTACAATGAGCAGTTCTTC
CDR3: CASSQLESTSGYNEQFF

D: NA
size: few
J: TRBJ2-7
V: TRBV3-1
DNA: TGTGCCAGCAGCCCAGTGGTATCAACGCAGAGTTGCATTTCTCTGTGGTCTTGGGAGTACTTC
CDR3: CASSPVVSTQSCISLWSWEYF

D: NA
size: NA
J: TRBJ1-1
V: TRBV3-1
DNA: TGTGCCAGCAGCTCCGTCAGGGAATCTGAAGCTTTCTTT
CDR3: CASSSVRESEAFF

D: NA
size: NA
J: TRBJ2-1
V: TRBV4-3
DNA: TGCGCCAGCAGCCAAGGTAGTAAGGGGAATGAGCAGTTCTTC
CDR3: CASSQGSKGNEQFF

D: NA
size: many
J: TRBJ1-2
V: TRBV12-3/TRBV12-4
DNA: TGTGCCAGCAGTTTCGCCGGGAATGGCTACACCTTC
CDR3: CASSFAGNGYTF

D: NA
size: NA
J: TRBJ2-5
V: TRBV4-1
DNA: TGCGCCAGCAGCCTGCCTGGGGCGCAGTACTTC
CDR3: CASSLPGAQYF

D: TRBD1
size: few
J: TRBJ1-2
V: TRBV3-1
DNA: TGTGCCAGCAGCCAAGGAGGGGACAGGGGTCGTCGGGGCTACACCTTC
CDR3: CASSQGGDRGRRGYTF

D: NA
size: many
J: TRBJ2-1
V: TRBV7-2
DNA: TGTGCCAGCAGCTTGAATGAGCGGAACAATGAGCAGTTCTTC
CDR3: CASSLNERNNEQFF

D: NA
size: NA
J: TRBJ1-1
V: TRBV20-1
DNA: TGCAGTGCTAAGAGCGGTGAAGCTTTCTTT
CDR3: CSAKSGEAFF

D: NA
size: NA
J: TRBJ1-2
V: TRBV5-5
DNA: TGTGCCAGCAGCTTCTCTCGCGGAGCTAACTATGGCTACACCTTC
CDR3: CASSFSRGANYGYTF

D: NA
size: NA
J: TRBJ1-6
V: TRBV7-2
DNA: TGTGCCAGCAGCTTGAAAGGGGTGGCCTATAATTCACCCCTCCACTTT
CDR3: CASSLKGVAYNSPLHF

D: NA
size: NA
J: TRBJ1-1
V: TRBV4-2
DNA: TGTGCCAGCAGCCAAGAGGGCAGCTCCCCAAACACTGAAGCTTTCTTT
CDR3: CASSQEGSSPNTEAFF

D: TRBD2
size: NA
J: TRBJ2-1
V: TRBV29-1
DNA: TGCAGCGTTGGGTCGAGCGGGGGGAACAATGAGCAGTTCTTC
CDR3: CSVGSSGGNNEQFF

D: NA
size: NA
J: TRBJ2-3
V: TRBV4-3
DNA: TGCGCCAGCAGCCAAGGCTCTCCGGCTTTGGGGCCTAGCACAGATACGCAGTATTTT
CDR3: CASSQGSPALGPSTDTQYF

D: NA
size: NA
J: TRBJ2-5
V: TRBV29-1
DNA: TGCAGCGTTGACCTGAGGAAAAGGGAGACCCAGTACTTC
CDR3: CSVDLRKRETQYF

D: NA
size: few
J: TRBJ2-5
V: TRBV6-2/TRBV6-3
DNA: TGTGCCAGCAGTTACTCGAAGGGGAGTGGAGAGACCCAGTACTTC
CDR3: CASSYSKGSGETQYF